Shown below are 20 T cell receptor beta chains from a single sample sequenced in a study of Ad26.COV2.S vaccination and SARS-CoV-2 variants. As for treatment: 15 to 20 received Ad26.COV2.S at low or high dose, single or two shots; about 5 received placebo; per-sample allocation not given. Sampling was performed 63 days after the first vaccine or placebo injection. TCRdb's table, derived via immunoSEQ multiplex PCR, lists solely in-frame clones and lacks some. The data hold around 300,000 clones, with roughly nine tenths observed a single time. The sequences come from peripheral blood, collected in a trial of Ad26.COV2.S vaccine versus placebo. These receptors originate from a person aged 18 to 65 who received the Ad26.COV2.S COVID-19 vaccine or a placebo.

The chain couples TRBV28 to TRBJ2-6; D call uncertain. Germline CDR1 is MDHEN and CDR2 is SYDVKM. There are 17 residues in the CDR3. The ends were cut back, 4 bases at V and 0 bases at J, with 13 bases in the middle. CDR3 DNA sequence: TGTGCCAGCAGTTCAACCGGACCGCTCTCTGGGGCCAACGTCCTGACTTTC. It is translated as CASSSTGPLSGANVLTF.

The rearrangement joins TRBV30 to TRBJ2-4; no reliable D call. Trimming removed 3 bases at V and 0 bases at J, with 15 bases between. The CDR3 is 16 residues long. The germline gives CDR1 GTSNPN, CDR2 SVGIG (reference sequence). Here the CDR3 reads CAWSHESFVAKNIQYF. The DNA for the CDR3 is TGTGCCTGGAGCCACGAGAGTTTTGTAGCCAAAAACATTCAGTACTTC. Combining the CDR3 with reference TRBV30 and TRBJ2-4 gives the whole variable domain SQTIHQWPATLVQPVGSPLSLECTVEGTSNPNLYWYRQAAGRGLQLLFYSVGIGQISSEVPQNLSASRPQDRQFILSSKKLLLSDSGFYLCAWSHESFVAKNIQYFGAGTRLSVL.

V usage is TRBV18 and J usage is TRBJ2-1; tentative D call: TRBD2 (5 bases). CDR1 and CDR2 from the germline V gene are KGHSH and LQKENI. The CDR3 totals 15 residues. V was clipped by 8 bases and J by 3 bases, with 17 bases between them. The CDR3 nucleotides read TGTGCCAGCAGCACAAACACCGGGAACTACAATGAGCAGTTCTTC. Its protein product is CASSTNTGNYNEQFF.

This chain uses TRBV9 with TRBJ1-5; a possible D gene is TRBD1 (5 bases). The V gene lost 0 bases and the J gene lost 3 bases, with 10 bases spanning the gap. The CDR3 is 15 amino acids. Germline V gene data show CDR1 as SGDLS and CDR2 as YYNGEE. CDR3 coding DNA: TGTGCCAGCAGCGTAGGGTTCGGGGCCAATCAGCCCCAGCATTTT. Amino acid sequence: CASSVGFGANQPQHF.

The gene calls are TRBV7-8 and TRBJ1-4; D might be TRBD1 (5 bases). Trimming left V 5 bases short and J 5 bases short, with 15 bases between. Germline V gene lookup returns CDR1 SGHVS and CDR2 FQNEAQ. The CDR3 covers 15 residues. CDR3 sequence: CASSQNRDANEKLFF. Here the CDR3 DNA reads TGTGCCAGCAGCCAAAACCGGGACGCAAATGAAAAACTGTTTTTT.

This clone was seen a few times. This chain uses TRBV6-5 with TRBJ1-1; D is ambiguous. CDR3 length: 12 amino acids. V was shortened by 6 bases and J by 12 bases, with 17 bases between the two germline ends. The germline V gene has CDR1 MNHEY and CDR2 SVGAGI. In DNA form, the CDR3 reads TGTGCCAGCAGATCCGAGGTAGAGAATTCTTTCTTT. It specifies CASRSEVENSFF.

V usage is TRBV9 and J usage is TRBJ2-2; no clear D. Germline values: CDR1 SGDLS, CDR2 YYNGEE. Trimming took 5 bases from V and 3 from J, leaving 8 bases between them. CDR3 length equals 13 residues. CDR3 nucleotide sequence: TGTGCCAGCAGTCCCCCTTACACCGGGGAGCTGTTTTTT. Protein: CASSPPYTGELFF.

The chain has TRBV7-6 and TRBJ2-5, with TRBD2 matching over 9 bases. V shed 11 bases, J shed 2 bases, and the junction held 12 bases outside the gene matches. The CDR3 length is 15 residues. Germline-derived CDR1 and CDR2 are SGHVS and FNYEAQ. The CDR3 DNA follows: TGTGCCGGTTCGAGAGCTAGCGGGATTCAAGAGACCCAGTACTTC. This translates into CAGSRASGIQETQYF.

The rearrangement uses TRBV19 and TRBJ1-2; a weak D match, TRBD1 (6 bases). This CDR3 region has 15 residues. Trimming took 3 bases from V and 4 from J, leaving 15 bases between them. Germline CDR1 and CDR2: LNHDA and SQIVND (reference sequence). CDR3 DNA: TGTGCCAGTAGTATCCAGGGGTCCCTCTTCTATGGCTACACCTTC. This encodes CASSIQGSLFYGYTF.

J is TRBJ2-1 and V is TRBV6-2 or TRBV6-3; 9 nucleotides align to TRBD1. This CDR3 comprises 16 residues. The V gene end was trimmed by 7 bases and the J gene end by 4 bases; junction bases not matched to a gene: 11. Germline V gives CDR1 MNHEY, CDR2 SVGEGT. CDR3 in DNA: TGTGCCAGCAATTATAACCGGGACAGGGATTACAATGAGCAGTTCTTC. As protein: CASNYNRDRDYNEQFF.

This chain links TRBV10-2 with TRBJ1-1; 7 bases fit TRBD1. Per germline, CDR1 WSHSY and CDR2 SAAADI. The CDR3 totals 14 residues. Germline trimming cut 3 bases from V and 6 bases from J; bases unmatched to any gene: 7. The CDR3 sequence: CASSDGRGAAEAFF. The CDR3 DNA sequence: TGCGCCAGCAGTGATGGCAGGGGGGCGGCTGAAGCTTTCTTT.

CDR3 residues: CATRDRGGICEKLFF. In nucleotides, the CDR3 is TGTGCCACCCGGGACAGGGGTGGTATTTGCGAAAAACTGTTTTTT. The rearrangement links TRBV24-1 to TRBJ1-4; 10 bases map to TRBD1. The germline CDR1 and CDR2 sequences are KGHDR and SFDVKD. CDR3 length: 15 residues. V trimming: 9 bases; J trimming: 8 bases; junction bases outside the gene matches: 11.

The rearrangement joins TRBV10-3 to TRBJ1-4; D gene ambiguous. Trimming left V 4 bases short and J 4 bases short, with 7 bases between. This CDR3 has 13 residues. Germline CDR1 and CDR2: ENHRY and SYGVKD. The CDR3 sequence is CAISANSNEKLFF. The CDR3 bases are TGTGCCATCAGTGCCAACAGTAATGAAAAACTGTTTTTT.

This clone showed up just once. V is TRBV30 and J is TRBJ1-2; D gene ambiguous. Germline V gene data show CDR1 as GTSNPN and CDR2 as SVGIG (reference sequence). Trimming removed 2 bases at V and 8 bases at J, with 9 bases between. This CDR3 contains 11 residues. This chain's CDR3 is CAWSRGEGYTF. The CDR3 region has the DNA TGTGCCTGGAGTAGAGGTGAGGGCTACACCTTC.

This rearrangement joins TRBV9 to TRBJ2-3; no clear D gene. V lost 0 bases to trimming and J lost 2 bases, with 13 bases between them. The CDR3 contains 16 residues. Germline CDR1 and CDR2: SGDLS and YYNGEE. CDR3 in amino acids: CASSVDGSTNTDTQYF. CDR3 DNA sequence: TGTGCCAGCAGCGTAGATGGGTCCACTAACACAGATACGCAGTATTTT.

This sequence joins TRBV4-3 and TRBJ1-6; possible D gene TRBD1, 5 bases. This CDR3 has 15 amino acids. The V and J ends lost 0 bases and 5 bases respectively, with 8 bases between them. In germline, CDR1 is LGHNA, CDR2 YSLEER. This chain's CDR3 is CASSQDWGDNSPLHF. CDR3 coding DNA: TGCGCCAGCAGCCAAGACTGGGGCGATAATTCACCCCTCCACTTT.

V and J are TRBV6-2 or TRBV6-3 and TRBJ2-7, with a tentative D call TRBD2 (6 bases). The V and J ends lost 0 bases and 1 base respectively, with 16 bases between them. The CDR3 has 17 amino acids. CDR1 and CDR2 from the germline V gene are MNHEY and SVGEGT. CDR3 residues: CASSYSLGGAVSYEQYF. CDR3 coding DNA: TGTGCCAGCAGTTACTCGCTCGGCGGGGCTGTTTCCTACGAGCAGTACTTC.

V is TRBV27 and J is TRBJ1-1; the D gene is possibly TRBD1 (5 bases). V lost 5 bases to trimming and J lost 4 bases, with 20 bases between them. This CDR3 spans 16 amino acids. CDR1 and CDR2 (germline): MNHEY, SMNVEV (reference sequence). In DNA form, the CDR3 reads TGTGCCAGCAGTCCCTCGATCGGGGATAGGGGCACTGAAGCTTTCTTT. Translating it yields CASSPSIGDRGTEAFF.

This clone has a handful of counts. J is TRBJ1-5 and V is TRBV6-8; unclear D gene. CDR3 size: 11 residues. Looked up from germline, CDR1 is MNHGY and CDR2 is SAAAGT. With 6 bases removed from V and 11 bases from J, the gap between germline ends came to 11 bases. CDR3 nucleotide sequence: TGTGCCAGCAGCTCCGGATGGGCCCAGCATTTT. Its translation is CASSSGWAQHF.

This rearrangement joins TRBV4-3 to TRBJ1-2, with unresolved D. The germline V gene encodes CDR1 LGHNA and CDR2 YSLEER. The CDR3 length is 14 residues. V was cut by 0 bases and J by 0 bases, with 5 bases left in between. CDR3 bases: TGCGCCAGCAGCCAAGATCCCTCTAACTATGGCTACACCTTC. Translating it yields CASSQDPSNYGYTF.